These 10 T cell receptor beta chains came from one sample sequenced in a study of blood T cell repertoires in COVID-19. Sequencing was performed with immunoSEQ multiplex PCR; in TCRdb, only in-frame clones are kept and a portion is missing. Of about 300,000 clones listed, about 90% are singletons. What was sequenced was peripheral blood. All receptors come from a woman in her twenties or thirties with COVID-19, enrolled during active disease.

The chain has TRBV2 and TRBJ1-1; 8 nucleotides match TRBD1. Germline lookup yields CDR1 SNHLY and CDR2 FYNNEI. The V and J ends lost 7 bases and 4 bases, in that order; junction bases with no gene match: 8. The CDR3 contains 14 residues. CDR3 DNA: TGTGCCAGCAATGACAGGGGAGGGGGCACTGAAGCTTTCTTT. This codes for CASNDRGGGTEAFF.

The V gene is TRBV6-6, the J gene TRBJ1-1; 11 nucleotides align to TRBD1. Germline assignment: CDR1 MNHNY and CDR2 SVGAGI (reference sequence). V dropped 7 bases and J dropped 5; count of bases not matched to a gene: 6. This CDR3 is built from 14 residues. This CDR3 reads CASTDRGRKTEAFF. For the CDR3, the DNA is TGTGCCAGCACGGACAGGGGGCGAAAAACTGAAGCTTTCTTT.

This chain joins TRBV9 and TRBJ1-3, with D possibly TRBD1 on 5 matching bases. The CDR3 has 16 amino acids. Trimming removed 0 bases at V and 0 bases at J, with 10 bases between. Germline CDR1 is SGDLS and CDR2 is YYNGEE. CDR3 in DNA: TGTGCCAGCAGCGTAGCCGGGGGTATCTCTGGAAACACCATATATTTT. Amino acid sequence: CASSVAGGISGNTIYF.

J is TRBJ1-1 and V is TRBV27, with D possibly being TRBD1 (5 bases). Per germline, CDR1 MNHEY and CDR2 SMNVEV (reference sequence). V was clipped by 8 bases and J by 0 bases, with 13 bases between them. CDR3 length: 14 residues. CDR3 in amino acids: CASSGPGMNTEAFF. CDR3 nucleotides: TGTGCCAGCTCCGGCCCAGGGATGAACACTGAAGCTTTCTTT.

CDR3 region: CASSSGTYQPQHF. As DNA, the CDR3 is TGTGCCAGCAGCAGCGGGACCTATCAGCCCCAGCATTTT. The rearrangement joins TRBV12-3 or TRBV12-4 to TRBJ1-5, with a weak D call TRBD1 (5 bases). The CDR3 is 13 amino acids. V lost 6 bases to trimming and J lost 5 bases, with 11 bases between them.

The chain couples TRBV27 to TRBJ1-6; TRBD1 might be the D (6 bases). CDR3 length equals 14 residues. V lost 8 bases, J lost 11 bases, and 19 bases lay in between. Germline assignment: CDR1 MNHEY and CDR2 SMNVEV (reference sequence). The CDR3 nucleotides are TGTGCCAGCCAACCGGGACATAGCGTCACACCCCTCCACTTT. Protein sequence: CASQPGHSVTPLHF.

The rearrangement joins TRBV6-5 to TRBJ2-5; weak D call: TRBD1 (8 bases). The CDR3 consists of 13 residues. CDR1 MNHEY and CDR2 SVGAGI come from the germline V gene. The ends were cut back, 6 bases at V and 5 bases at J, with 13 bases in the middle. CDR3 in DNA: TGTGCCAGCAGCTACAGGGGGGGGGAGACCCAGTACTTC. This translates into CASSYRGGETQYF.

This rearrangement joins TRBV6-5 to TRBJ1-6; weak D call: TRBD1 (6 bases). CDR1 MNHEY and CDR2 SVGAGI come from the germline V gene. The CDR3 is made up of 14 amino acids. The germline V and J ends were trimmed by 6 bases and 5 bases, with 11 bases remaining between them. The CDR3 is CASSRTANNSPLHF. In DNA form, the CDR3 reads TGTGCCAGCAGCCGGACAGCTAATAATTCACCCCTCCACTTT.

The chain carries TRBV11-2 and TRBJ1-2; 10 positions match TRBD1. Germline V gives CDR1 SGHAT, CDR2 FQNNGV. This CDR3 has 15 amino acids. V lost 6 bases, J lost 5 bases, and 9 bases stayed unmatched. CDR3 sequence (DNA): TGTGCCAGCAGTACTCCTCGGACAGGGGGTTATGGCTACACCTTC. Amino acid sequence: CASSTPRTGGYGYTF. The full variable domain, its missing parts supplied by reference TRBV11-2 and TRBJ1-2, is EAGVAQSPRYKIIEKRQSVAFWCNPISGHATLYWYQQILGQGPKLLIQFQNNGVVDDSQLPKDRFSAERLKGVDSTLKIQPAKLEDSAVYLCASSTPRTGGYGYTFGSGTRLTVV.

The gene calls are TRBV6-1 and TRBJ1-1, with D possibly matching TRBD1 (5 bases). The germline V gene has CDR1 MNHNS and CDR2 SASEGT. The CDR3 spans 16 residues. Trimming pared 3 bases from V and 1 base from J, leaving 15 bases between. The CDR3 here is CASSDNPGGGNTEAFF. The DNA for the CDR3 is TGTGCCAGCAGTGATAACCCCGGGGGAGGGAACACTGAAGCTTTCTTT.